The rows below give T cell receptor beta chains drawn from one sample of a study of graft-versus-host responses after intestinal transplantation. Clones were read by immunoSEQ multiplex PCR, and TCRdb kept only the in-frame ones, dropping some. The sample consists of 25,000 to 30,000 clones, 85% to 95% of them appearing once. The material was PBMCs, obtained approximately 66 days after intestinal transplant. The receptors here all came from a human patient who received an intestinal transplant, so some T cells may come from the graft donor. Each CDR3 is given with its conserved first and last residue. A D gene is named only where the DNA matches it firmly.

V	D	J	CDR3	DNA
TRBV9	NA	TRBJ2-7	CASSPQGGSTAYEQYF	TGTGCCAGCAGCCCTCAGGGGGGTAGCACTGCCTACGAGCAGTACTTC
TRBV9	NA	TRBJ1-2	CASSVHYLEAGANYGYTF	TGTGCCAGCAGCGTCCACTACCTAGAGGCGGGGGCTAACTATGGCTACACCTTC
TRBV28	NA	TRBJ2-5	CASSLSGVISETQYF	TGTGCCAGCAGTTTATCGGGAGTTATCTCGGAGACCCAGTACTTC
TRBV6-5	NA	TRBJ1-2	CASSYYPGEQYGYTF	TGTGCCAGCAGTTACTATCCCGGGGAACAGTATGGCTACACCTTC
TRBV4-1	TRBD2	TRBJ2-3	CASSLRLAGGNTDTQYF	TGCGCCAGCAGCCTCCGACTAGCGGGAGGGAACACAGATACGCAGTATTTT
TRBV4-3	NA	TRBJ2-3	CASSQGGTRTDTQYF	TGCGCCAGCAGCCAAGGCGGGACTCGCACAGATACGCAGTATTTT
TRBV28	NA	TRBJ1-2	CASTLDGIGYGYTF	TGTGCCAGCACTCTGGACGGTATAGGGTATGGCTACACCTTC
TRBV7-9	TRBD2	TRBJ2-3	CASSVPTSGGAIDTQYF	TGTGCCAGCAGCGTCCCGACTAGCGGGGGGGCCATTGATACGCAGTATTTT
TRBV4-3	NA	TRBJ2-7	CASSQDLPMDTTYEQYF	TGCGCCAGCAGCCAAGATTTACCTATGGACACAACCTACGAGCAGTACTTC
TRBV6-5	TRBD2	TRBJ2-1	CASSFLAGGYNEQFF	TGTGCCAGCAGTTTTCTAGCGGGGGGATACAATGAGCAGTTCTTC
TRBV4-1	TRBD1	TRBJ1-3	CASRPRGLPGQGHGNTIYF	TGCGCCAGCAGGCCAAGGGGCTTACCGGGACAGGGGCACGGAAACACCATATATTTT
TRBV6-5	NA	TRBJ2-5	CASSPGRVGETQYF	TGTGCCAGCAGTCCGGGTCGGGTAGGAGAGACCCAGTACTTC
TRBV4-1	NA	TRBJ1-4	CASSQDGGFPEGNVITNEKLFF	TGCGCCAGCAGCCAAGATGGGGGGTTCCCTGAGGGGAATGTAATAACTAATGAAAAACTGTTTTTT
TRBV27	NA	TRBJ1-2	CASSFADTNYGYTF	TGTGCCAGCAGTTTTGCGGACACTAACTATGGCTACACCTTC
TRBV5-1	NA	TRBJ2-1	CASSYETVDNEQFF	TGCGCCAGCAGCTATGAGACGGTGGACAATGAGCAGTTCTTC
TRBV5-1	TRBD2	TRBJ2-1	CASSSPRLAGGPRNEQFF	TGCGCCAGCAGTTCACCACGACTAGCGGGAGGGCCTAGGAACGAGCAGTTCTTC
TRBV6-5	TRBD2	TRBJ2-3	CASSYSTTSGTDTQYF	TGTGCCAGCAGTTACTCTACTACTAGCGGAACAGATACGCAGTATTTT
TRBV6-6	NA	TRBJ1-4	CASSYEGWEKLFF	TGTGCCAGCAGTTACGAGGGGTGGGAAAAACTGTTTTTT
TRBV19	NA	TRBJ1-5	CASSIAGDSNQPQHF	TGTGCCAGTAGTATAGCAGGGGATAGCAATCAGCCCCAGCATTTT
TRBV5-4	TRBD2	TRBJ2-7	CASSYQLAGGRGEQYF	TGTGCCAGCAGCTATCAGCTAGCGGGAGGGCGAGGCGAGCAGTACTTC
TRBV5-5	NA	TRBJ2-7	CASSLADPYEQYF	TGTGCCAGCAGCTTGGCGGACCCCTACGAGCAGTACTTC
TRBV29-1	NA	TRBJ1-2	CSVDGGTNYGYTF	TGCAGCGTTGATGGGGGGACGAACTATGGCTACACCTTC
TRBV4-2	TRBD1	TRBJ2-3	CASSHGTGGRTDTQYF	TGTGCCAGCAGCCACGGGACAGGGGGTCGAACAGATACGCAGTATTTT
TRBV7-9	NA	TRBJ1-4	CASSQSFPGAQTNEKLFF	TGTGCCAGCAGCCAATCTTTTCCAGGGGCGCAAACTAATGAAAAACTGTTTTTT
TRBV5-1	NA	TRBJ1-4	CASSYLPGTSTNEKLFF	TGCGCCAGCAGCTATTTACCCGGGACCTCAACTAATGAAAAACTGTTTTTT
TRBV4-1	NA	TRBJ2-1	CASSPTSSSYNEQFF	TGCGCCAGCAGCCCGACGTCGAGCTCCTACAATGAGCAGTTCTTC
TRBV13	NA	TRBJ2-7	CASSLDRLPGDEQYF	TGTGCCAGCAGCTTAGATCGTCTCCCTGGGGACGAGCAGTACTTC
TRBV6-1	TRBD1	TRBJ1-2	CASSLQGQYGYTF	TGTGCCAGCAGTTTACAGGGGCAATATGGCTACACCTTC
TRBV7-3	TRBD2	TRBJ2-1	CASSSTSGGHNEQFF	TGTGCCAGCAGCTCGACTAGCGGGGGGCACAATGAGCAGTTCTTC
TRBV19	TRBD1	TRBJ2-3	CASSNRGLTDTQYF	TGTGCCAGTAGCAACAGGGGGCTAACAGATACGCAGTATTTT
TRBV7-3	NA	TRBJ1-5	CASSFSLRGSSSNQPQHF	TGTGCCAGCAGCTTTTCCTTGAGGGGAAGCAGTAGCAATCAGCCCCAGCATTTT
TRBV7-8	NA	TRBJ2-3	CASSLAQTPTDTQYF	TGTGCCAGCAGCTTAGCCCAGACTCCCACAGATACGCAGTATTTT
TRBV7-4	NA	TRBJ1-6	CASRRQGQASPLHF	TGTGCCAGCAGACGACAAGGCCAGGCCTCACCCCTCCACTTT